One sample yielded the 6 T cell receptor beta chains listed below, sequenced in a study of blood T cell repertoires in COVID-19. Profiling relied on immunoSEQ multiplex PCR, and the TCRdb table lists in-frame clones only, not all of them. Here the sample spans around 310,000 clones, around 90% being singletons. Sequenced input: PBMCs or T cells enriched from blood (not recorded which). These receptors originate from a young man who had recovered from COVID-19.

The chain links TRBV5-1 to TRBJ1-4, with 8 bases lining up with TRBD1. Germline CDR1 reads SGHRS; CDR2 reads YFSETQ. V lost 3 bases to trimming and J lost 3 bases; unmatched junction nucleotides: 4. The CDR3 has 15 residues. The CDR3 is CASSSQGAPNEKLFF. The DNA for the CDR3 is TGCGCCAGCAGCTCTCAGGGGGCCCCTAATGAAAAACTGTTTTTT.

This chain connects TRBV29-1 to TRBJ2-5; 10 nucleotides match TRBD1. CDR3 length equals 12 residues. Trimming cost V 7 bases and J 7 bases; bases outside gene matches: 6. CDR1 and CDR2 from the germline V gene are SQVTM and ANQGSEA. The CDR3 DNA follows: TGCAGCGCCGCTGGACAGGGGGGGACCCAGTACTTC. This codes for CSAAGQGGTQYF. Complete variable domain (other parts from reference TRBV29-1 and TRBJ2-5): SAVISQKPSRDICQRGTSLTIQCQVDSQVTMMFWYRQQPGQSLTLIATANQGSEATYESGFVIDKFPISRPNLTFSTLTVSNMSPEDSSIYLCSAAGQGGTQYFGPGTRLLVL.

The rearrangement joins TRBV5-4 to TRBJ2-7; perhaps TRBD2 as D (5 bases). Germline CDR1 reads SGHNT; CDR2 reads YYREEE (reference sequence). Trimming shortened V by 4 bases and J by 4 bases, and 12 bases separated the two germline ends. The CDR3 runs 13 residues. CDR3 sequence: CASSPRDRYEQYF. For the CDR3, the DNA is TGTGCCAGCAGCCCTCGGGATCGATACGAGCAGTACTTC.

The rearrangement links TRBV11-2 to TRBJ1-4, with 7 bases matching TRBD1. J was trimmed by 7 bases and V by 2 bases; bases with no gene match: 7. Looked up from germline, CDR1 is SGHAT and CDR2 is FQNNGV. The CDR3 loop spans 15 amino acids. CDR3 protein: CASSLSGTVGEKLFF. DNA of the CDR3: TGTGCCAGCAGCTTATCCGGGACAGTCGGTGAAAAACTGTTTTTT.

This clone was seen at least ten times. The chain is built from TRBV19 and TRBJ1-2; no firm D call. Germline V gene sequence: CDR1 LNHDA, CDR2 SQIVND (reference sequence). Deletions cut 9 bases from V and 4 bases from J, with 6 bases between. This CDR3 is built from 10 residues. CDR3 region: CASYSYGYTF. CDR3 bases: TGTGCCAGCTACAGCTATGGCTACACCTTC.

This clone has just a few counts. The chain has TRBV28 and TRBJ1-5, with TRBD1 matching 7 bases. This CDR3 has 13 amino acids. Trimming cost V 10 bases and J 0 bases; bases outside gene matches: 3. Per germline, CDR1 MDHEN and CDR2 SYDVKM. In DNA form, the CDR3 reads TGTGCCACCTACAGGGGTAGCAATCAGCCCCAGCATTTT. Translating it yields CATYRGSNQPQHF.